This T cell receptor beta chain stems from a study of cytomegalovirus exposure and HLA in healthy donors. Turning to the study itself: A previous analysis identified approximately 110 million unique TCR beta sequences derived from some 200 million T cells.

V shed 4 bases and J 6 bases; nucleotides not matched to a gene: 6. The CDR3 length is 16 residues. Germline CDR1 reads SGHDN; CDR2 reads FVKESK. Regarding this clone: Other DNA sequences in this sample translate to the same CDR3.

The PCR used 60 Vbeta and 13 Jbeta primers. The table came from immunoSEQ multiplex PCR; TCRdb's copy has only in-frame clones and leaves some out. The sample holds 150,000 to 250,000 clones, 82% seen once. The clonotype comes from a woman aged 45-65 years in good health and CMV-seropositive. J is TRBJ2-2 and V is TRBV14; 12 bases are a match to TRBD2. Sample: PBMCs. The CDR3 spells CASSLGLAGFAGELFF. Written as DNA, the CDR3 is TGTGCCAGCAGCCTAGGACTAGCGGGATTCGCCGGGGAGCTGTTTTTT. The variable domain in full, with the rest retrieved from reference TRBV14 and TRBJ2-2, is EAGVTQFPSHSVIEKGQTVTLRCDPISGHDNLYWYRRVMGKEIKFLLHFVKESKQDESGMPNNRFLAERTGGTYSTLKVQPAELEDSGVYFCASSLGLAGFAGELFFGEGSRLTVL.